This T cell receptor (beta chain) originates from a study of OX40 agonist ivuxolimab in advanced cancers. The wider study: Each dose-escalation patient presented with hepatocellular carcinoma, melanoma, renal cell or head and neck cancer. Of the participants, approximately 40% had some prior anti-PD-1, anti-PD-L1 or anti-CTLA-4 therapy, which was allowed.

Study conclusions and caveats: It was not determined which antigens were specifically recognized by the peripheral T cells that had undergone clonal expansion. In CD8+ T cells, expanded clones were on average more numerous than in CD4+.

CDR3 length equals 13 residues. Trimming took off 2 bases at V and 5 bases at J, with 6 bases between the two ends. Germline CDR1 and CDR2: MDHEN and SYDVKM. Measured with immunoSEQ multiplex PCR; TCRdb has only the in-frame clones, and not every one. The sample shows about 98,000 clones, roughly 87% of them seen only once. Points on this clone: The antigen is not known.

This TCR came from an adult with an advanced solid tumor such as melanoma, head and neck, liver or kidney cancer. The specimen comprised CD4+ or CD8+ T cells sorted from blood, sampled in a trial of the OX40 agonist ivuxolimab. The chain couples TRBV28 to TRBJ1-4; D remains unclear. The CDR3 nucleotides are TGTGCCAGCAGTTTAGGCAGCAATGAAAAACTGTTTTTT. Translated, it gives CASSLGSNEKLFF.